This TCR beta chain was sequenced during a study of OX40 agonist ivuxolimab in advanced cancers. Generated by immunoSEQ multiplex PCR, the TCRdb table keeps only in-frame clones and is missing some. The data contain some 65,000 clones, about nine tenths of them singletons. The CDR3 contains 14 residues. Trimming took off 6 bases at V and 4 bases at J, with 13 bases between the two ends. The germline CDR1 and CDR2 sequences are MDHEN and SYDVKM. The chain is built from TRBV28 and TRBJ2-1; D is ambiguous. Sequenced material: CD4+ or CD8+ T cells sorted from blood, taken in a trial of the OX40 agonist ivuxolimab. The sequence was collected from an adult with an advanced solid tumor such as melanoma, head and neck, liver or kidney cancer. CDR3 loop: CASRLPPPYNEQFF. The CDR3 bases are TGTGCCAGCAGGTTGCCGCCTCCGTACAATGAGCAGTTCTTC.